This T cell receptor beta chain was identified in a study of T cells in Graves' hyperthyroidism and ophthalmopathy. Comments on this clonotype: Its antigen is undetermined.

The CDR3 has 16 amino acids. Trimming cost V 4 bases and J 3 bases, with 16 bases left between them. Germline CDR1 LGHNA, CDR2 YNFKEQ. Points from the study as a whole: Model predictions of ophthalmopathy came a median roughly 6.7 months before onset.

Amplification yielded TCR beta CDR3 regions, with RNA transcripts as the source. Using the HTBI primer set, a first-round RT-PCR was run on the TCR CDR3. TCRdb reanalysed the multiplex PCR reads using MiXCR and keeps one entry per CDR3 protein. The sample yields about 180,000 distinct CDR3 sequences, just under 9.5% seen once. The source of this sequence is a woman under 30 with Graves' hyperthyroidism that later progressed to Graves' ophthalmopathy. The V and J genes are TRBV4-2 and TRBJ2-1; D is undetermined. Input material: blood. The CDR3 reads CASSPRGTTLYNEQFF. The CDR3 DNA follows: TGTGCCAGCAGCCCCCGAGGTACTACTCTCTACAATGAGCAGTTCTTC.